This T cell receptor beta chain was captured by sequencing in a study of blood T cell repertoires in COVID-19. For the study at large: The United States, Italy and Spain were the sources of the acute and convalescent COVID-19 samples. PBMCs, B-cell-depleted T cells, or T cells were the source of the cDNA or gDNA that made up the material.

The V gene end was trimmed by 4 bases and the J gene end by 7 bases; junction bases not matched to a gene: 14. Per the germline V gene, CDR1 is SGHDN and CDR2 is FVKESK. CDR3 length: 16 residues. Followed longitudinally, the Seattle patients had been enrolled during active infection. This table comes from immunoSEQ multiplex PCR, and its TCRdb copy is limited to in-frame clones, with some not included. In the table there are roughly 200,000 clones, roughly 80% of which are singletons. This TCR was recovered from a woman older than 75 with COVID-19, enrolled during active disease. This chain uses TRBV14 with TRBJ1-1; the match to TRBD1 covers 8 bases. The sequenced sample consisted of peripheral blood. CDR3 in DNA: TGTGCCAGCAGCCCCCAGGGGGCGCGTTTCGGGGGTGAAGCTTTCTTT. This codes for CASSPQGARFGGEAFF.